This record concerns one T cell receptor beta chain sequence. No antigen is known for it. The data were taken from a study of T cells expressing NK-cell markers. The overall study: Underlying the TCR beta repertoires were sorted CD3+CD56+NKG2C+, CD3+CD56+NKG2C- and CD3+CD56-NKG2C+ T cells. Out of eight donors sequenced, seven tested HCMV-seropositive and the remaining one seronegative.

General study points: A range of about 1.0-7.0% of CD8+ T cells consisted of dominant NKG2C+ clonotypes in about six donors.

Making the TCR beta cDNA relied on 5'RACE template switching with UMIs. TCRdb reprocessed the 5' RACE reads and stores each CDR3 protein as one record, lacking DNA. This sample's clone table lists 500,000 or so distinct CDR3 sequences. The CDR3 covers 14 residues. Per the germline V gene, CDR1 is SGHTA and CDR2 is FQGNSA. The chain uses TRBV7-2 and TRBJ2-3; the D gene TCRdb calls, TRBD1, cannot be checked with no DNA. The origin of this receptor is a man aged 18-30 years in good health. The sequenced sample was blood T cells: a sorted CD56 or NKG2C T cell subset, CD4+ or CD8+ T cells, or bulk PBMC T cells (not recorded which). CDR3 loop: CASSLLGQTDTQYF.